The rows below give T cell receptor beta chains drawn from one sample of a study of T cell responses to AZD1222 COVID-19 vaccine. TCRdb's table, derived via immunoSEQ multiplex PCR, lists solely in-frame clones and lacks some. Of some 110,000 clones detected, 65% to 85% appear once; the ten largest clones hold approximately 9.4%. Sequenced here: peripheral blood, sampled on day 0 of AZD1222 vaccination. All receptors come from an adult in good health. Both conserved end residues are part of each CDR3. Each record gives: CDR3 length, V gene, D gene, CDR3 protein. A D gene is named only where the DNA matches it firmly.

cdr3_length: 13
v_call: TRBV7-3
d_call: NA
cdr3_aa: CASSHGENTEAFF

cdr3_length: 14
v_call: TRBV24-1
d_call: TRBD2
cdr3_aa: CATSRAGAADTQYF

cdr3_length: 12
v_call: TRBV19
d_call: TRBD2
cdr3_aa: CASSTPAGGQFF

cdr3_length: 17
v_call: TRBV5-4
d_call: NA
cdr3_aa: CASSLRSRGDFTDTQYF

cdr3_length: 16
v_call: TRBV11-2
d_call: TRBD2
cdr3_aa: CASSLGTSGGGDTQYF

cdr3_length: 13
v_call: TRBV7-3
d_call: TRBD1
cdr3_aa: CASSLTTGSGYTF

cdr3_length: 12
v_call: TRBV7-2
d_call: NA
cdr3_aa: CASSSQGQPQHF

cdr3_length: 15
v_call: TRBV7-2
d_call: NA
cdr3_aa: CASSLNPRRTDTQYF

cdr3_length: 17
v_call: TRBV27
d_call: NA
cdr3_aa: CASSTRGKGGRDSPLHF

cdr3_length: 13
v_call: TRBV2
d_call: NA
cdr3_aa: CASNRGGNEKLFF

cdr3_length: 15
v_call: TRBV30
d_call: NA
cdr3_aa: CAWSDLGVGTGELFF

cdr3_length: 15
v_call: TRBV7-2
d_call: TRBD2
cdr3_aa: CASRPGGGLPYEQYF

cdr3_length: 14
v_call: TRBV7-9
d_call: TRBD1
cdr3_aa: CASSTGTGEEKLFF

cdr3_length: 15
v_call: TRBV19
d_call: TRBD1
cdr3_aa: CASSPSRGRVYGYTF

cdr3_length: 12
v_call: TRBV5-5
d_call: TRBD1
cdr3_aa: CASSLQGYEQYF

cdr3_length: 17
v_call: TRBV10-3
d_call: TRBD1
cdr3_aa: CAISERSQGAGNSPLHF

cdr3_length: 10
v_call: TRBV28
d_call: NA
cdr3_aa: CASSYTEAFF

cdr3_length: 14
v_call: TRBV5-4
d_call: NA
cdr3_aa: CASSPDAARETQYF

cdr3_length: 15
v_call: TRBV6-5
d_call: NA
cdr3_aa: CASSYARPHTDTQYF

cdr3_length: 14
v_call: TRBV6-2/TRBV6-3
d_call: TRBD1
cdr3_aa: CASSYGNRGPGYTF

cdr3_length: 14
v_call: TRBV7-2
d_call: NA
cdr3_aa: CASSLDWGVSGYTF

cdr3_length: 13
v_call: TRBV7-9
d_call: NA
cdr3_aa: CASSSRKDYEQYF

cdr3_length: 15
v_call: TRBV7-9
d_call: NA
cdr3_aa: CASSPRTILQETQYF

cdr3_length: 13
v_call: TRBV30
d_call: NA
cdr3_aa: CAWKGLGDYGYTF

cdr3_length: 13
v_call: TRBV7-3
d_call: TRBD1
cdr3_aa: CASSSQDRGEQYF

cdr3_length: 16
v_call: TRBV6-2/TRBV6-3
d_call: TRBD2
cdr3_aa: CASSYWGATSDSEQYF

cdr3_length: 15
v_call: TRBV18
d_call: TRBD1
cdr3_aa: CASSPGTGGDYGYTF

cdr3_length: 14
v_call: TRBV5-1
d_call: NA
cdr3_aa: CASSVGRAQETQYF

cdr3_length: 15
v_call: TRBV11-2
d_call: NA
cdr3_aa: CASTNMPPGYEKLFF

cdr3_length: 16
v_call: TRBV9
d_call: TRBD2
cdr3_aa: CASSVGGLAAYNEQFF

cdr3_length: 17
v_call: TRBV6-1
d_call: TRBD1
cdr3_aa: CASSEALLQGAGNTIYF

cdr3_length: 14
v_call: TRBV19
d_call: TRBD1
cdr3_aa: CASSFTGAGTEAFF

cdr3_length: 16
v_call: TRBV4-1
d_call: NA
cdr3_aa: CASSSDPRLAQETQYF

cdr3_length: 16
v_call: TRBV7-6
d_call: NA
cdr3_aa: CASSLASRDFPYEQYF

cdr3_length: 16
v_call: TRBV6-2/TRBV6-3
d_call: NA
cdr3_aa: CASSYSTVATNEKLFF

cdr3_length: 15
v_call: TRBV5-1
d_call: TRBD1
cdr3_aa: CASSLGQGARSPLHF

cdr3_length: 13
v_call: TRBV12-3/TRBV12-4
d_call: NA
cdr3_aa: CASSFGPYGGAFF

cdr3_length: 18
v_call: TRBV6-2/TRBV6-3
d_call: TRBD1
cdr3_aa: CASSYIQGFVSSNQPQHF

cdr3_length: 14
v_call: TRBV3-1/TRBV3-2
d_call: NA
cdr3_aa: CASSLPGHPSGAFF

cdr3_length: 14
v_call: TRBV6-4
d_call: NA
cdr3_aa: CASSDTDNRYGYTF

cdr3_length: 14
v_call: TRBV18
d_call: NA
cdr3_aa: CASSPPTQVDTQYF

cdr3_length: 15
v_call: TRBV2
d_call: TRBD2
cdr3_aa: CASSELAGRGETQYF

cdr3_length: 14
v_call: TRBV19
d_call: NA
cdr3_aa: CASSKLQLNQPQHF

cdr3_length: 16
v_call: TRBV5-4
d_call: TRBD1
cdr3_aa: CASSFPGQGVHYGYTF

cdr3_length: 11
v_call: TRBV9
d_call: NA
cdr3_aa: CASSATTEAFF

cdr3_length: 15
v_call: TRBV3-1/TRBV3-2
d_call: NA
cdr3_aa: CASSQGMISNQPQHF

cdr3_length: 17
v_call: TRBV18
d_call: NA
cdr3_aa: CASSPRPDSSSYNEQFF